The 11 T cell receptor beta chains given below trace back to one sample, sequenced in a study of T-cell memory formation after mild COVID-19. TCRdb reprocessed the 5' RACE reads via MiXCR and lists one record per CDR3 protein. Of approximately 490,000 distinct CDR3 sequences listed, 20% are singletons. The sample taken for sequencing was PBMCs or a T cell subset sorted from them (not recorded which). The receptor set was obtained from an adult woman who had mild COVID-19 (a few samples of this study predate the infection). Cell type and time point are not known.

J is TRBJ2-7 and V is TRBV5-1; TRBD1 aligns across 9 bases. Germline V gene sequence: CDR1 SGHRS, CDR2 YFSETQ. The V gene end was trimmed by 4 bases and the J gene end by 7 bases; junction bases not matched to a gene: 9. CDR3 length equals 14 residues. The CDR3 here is CASSLGTGLVEQYF. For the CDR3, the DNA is TGCGCCAGCAGCCTTGGGACAGGGTTAGTGGAGCAGTACTTC.

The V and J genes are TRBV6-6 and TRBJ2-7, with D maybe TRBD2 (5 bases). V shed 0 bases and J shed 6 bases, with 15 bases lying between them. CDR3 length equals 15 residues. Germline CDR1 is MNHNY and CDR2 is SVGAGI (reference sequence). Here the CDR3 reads CASSYSTGDGGEQYF. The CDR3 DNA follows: TGTGCCAGCAGTTACTCGACCGGGGATGGAGGCGAGCAGTACTTC.

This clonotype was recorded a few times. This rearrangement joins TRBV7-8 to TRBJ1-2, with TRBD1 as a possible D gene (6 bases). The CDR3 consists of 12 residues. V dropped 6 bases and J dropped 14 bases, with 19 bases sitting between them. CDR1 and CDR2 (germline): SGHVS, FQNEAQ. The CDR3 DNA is TGTGCCAGCAGTATACAGGGTGGCTCATGTACCTTC. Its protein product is CASSIQGGSCTF.

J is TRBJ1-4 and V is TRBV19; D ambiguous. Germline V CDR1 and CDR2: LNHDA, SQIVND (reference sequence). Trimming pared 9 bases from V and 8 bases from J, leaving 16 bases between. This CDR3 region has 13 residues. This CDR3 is CASKGGDWEKLFF. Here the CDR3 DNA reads TGTGCCAGCAAAGGAGGAGATTGGGAAAAACTGTTTTTT.

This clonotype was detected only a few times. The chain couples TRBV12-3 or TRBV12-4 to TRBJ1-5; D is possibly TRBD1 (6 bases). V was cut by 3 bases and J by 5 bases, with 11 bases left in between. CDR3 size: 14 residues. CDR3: CASSFSGVDQPQHF. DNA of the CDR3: TGTGCCAGCAGTTTCTCAGGGGTAGATCAGCCCCAGCATTTT.

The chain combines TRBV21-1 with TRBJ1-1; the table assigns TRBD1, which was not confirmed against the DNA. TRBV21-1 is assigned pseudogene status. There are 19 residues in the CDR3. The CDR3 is CASSKKMGGMTFIETEAFF. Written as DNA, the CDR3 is TGTGCCAGCAGCAAAAAAATGGGGGGGATGACATTCATCGAGACTGAAGCTTTCTTT.

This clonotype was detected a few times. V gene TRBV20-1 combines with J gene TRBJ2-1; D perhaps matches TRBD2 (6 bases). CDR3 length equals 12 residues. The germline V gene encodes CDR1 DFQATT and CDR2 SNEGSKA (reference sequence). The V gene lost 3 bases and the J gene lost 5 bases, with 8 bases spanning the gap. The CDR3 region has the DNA TGCAGTGCTAGTCCGGGGGACAATGAGCAGTTCTTC. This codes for CSASPGDNEQFF.

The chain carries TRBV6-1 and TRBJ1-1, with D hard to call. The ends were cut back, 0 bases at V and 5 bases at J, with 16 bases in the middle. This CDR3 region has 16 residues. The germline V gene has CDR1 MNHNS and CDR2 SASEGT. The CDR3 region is CASSEARYLTNTEAFF. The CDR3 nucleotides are TGTGCCAGCAGTGAAGCGAGGTATCTAACGAATACTGAAGCTTTCTTT.

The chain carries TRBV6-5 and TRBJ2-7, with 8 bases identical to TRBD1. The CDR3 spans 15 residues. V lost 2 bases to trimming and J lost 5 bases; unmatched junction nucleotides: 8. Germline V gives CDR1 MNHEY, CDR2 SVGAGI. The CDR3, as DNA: TGTGCCAGCAGTTACGACCGGACAGGGATCAACGAGCAGTACTTC. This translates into CASSYDRTGINEQYF.

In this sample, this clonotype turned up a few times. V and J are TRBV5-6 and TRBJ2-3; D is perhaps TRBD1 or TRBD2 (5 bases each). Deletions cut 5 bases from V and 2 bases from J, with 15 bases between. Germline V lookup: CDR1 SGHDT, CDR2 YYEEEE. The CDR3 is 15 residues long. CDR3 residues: CASSTPGANTDTQYF. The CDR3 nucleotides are TGTGCCAGCAGTACCCCCGGGGCTAACACAGATACGCAGTATTTT.

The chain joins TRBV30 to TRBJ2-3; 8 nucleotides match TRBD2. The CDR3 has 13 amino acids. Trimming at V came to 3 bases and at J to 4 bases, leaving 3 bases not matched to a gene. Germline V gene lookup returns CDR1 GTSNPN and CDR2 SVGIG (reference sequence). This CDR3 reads CAWRLAGADTQYF. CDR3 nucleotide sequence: TGTGCCTGGAGGCTAGCGGGCGCAGATACGCAGTATTTT.